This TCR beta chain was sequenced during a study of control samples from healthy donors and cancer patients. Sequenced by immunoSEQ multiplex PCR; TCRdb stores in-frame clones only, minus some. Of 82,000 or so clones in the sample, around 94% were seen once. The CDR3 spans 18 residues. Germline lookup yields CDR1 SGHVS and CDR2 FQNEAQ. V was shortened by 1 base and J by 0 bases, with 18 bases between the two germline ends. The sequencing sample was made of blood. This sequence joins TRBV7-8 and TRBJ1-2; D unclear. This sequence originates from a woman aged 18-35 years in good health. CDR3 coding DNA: TGTGCCAGCAGCTTAGTAGCGGGTCCGCCGCTGGCTAACTATGGCTACACCTTC. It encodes CASSLVAGPPLANYGYTF.